This T cell receptor beta chain was identified during a study of blood T cell repertoires in COVID-19. Study-level background: T cells, B-cell-depleted T cells, or PBMCs provided the cDNA or gDNA that served as material.

Per the original methods: Amplifying reference gene primers gave estimates of nucleated cell counts. Clones were sequenced by immunoSEQ multiplex PCR, and TCRdb holds only the in-frame ones, with some missing. The D gene and trimming were derived from the DNA, and the V and J assignments and clone size from that table. This table holds 120,000 or so clones, 82% found once. The CDR3 has 16 amino acids. V dropped 1 base and J dropped 5 bases, with 13 bases sitting between them. In germline, CDR1 is SGHRS, CDR2 YFSETQ. Material: peripheral blood. The sequence came from an older woman with acute or convalescent COVID-19. The chain links TRBV5-1 to TRBJ1-6; a weak D match, TRBD1 (6 bases). The CDR3 sequence: CASSLSQGPNNSPLHF. CDR3 DNA sequence: TGCGCCAGCAGCTTGTCACAGGGCCCCAATAATTCACCCCTCCACTTT.